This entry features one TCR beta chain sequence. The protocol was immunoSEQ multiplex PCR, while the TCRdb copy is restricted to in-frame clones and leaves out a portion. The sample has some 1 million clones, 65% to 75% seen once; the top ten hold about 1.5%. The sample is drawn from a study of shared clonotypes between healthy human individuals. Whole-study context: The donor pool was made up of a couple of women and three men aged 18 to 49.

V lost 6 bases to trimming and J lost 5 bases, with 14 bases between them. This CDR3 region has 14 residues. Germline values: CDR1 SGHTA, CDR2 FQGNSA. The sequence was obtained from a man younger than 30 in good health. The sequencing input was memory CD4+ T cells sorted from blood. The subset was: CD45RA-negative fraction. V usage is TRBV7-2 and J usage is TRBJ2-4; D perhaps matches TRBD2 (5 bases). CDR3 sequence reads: CASRGSRSENIQYF. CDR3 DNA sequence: TGTGCCAGCAGGGGATCTCGTAGCGAAAACATTCAGTACTTC. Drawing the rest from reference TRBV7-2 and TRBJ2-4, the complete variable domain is GAGVSQSPSNKVTEKGKDVELRCDPISGHTALYWYRQSLGQGLEFLIYFQGNSAPDKSGLPSDRFSAERTGGSVSTLTIQRTQQEDSAVYLCASRGSRSENIQYFGAGTRLSVL.